This paragraph reports one T cell receptor beta chain. Its antigen is currently not known. No much larger clonotype is one base removed from it; base qualities were not supplied. The data derive from a study of technical replicates of blood from a few donors (dated by TCRdb to 2016 to 2017). Library preparation used the immunoSEQ multiplex PCR assay. TCRdb mirrors the immuneACCESS table, restricted to in-frame sequences. Some clones are absent from its copies; in checked studies, under half trace to an unresolved V gene, and the reason for the others is unknown. In this sample the table shows about 81,000 clones, about nine tenths of which occur a single time. Approximately 0.3% of the sample comes from the top ten. V drops 0 bases and J drops 0 bases, leaving 21 bases in between. Based on the germline V gene, the CDR1 and CDR2 sequences are SGHRS and YFSETQ. The CDR3, cysteine through phenylalanine, is 19 amino acids long. Only the CDR3 portion is preserved as DNA: 57 bases, with reading frame beginning at the first base.

The chain couples TRBV5-1 to TRBJ1-1, with TRBD1 as a weak D call on 6 bases. The specimen was T cells isolated from PBMCs. The sequence derives from a human donor in good health. The DNA is as follows: TGCGCCAGCAGCTTGGTGCCCCCACAGGGACAACTGATGAACACTGAAGCTTTCTTT. This is translated as CASSLVPPQGQLMNTEAFF.